Each of the 26 T cell receptor beta chains below was sequenced from the same sample in a study of blood T cell repertoires in COVID-19. The table came from immunoSEQ multiplex PCR; TCRdb's copy has only in-frame clones and leaves some out. This table holds approximately 160,000 clones, around 84% found once. The sequenced sample consisted of peripheral blood. The receptors were sampled from an elderly woman with acute or convalescent COVID-19.

With regard to this clone: A read error may produce the germline difference seen at one junction end. This chain connects TRBV7-7 to TRBJ1-4, with unresolved D. The CDR3 is made up of 17 amino acids. Per germline, CDR1 SSHAT and CDR2 FNYEAQ (reference sequence). CDR3 protein: CASSPFPGATANEKLFF. CDR3 DNA: TGTGCTAGCAGCCCCTTTCCGGGAGCCACTGCCAATGAAAAACTGTTTTTT.

The chain joins TRBV11-2 to TRBJ2-3, with a weak D call TRBD1 (5 bases). V was shortened by 2 bases and J by 2 bases, with 11 bases between the two germline ends. The CDR3 spans 15 residues. Germline V gives CDR1 SGHAT, CDR2 FQNNGV. CDR3 in amino acids: CASSLIRQTTDTQYF. The CDR3 DNA reads as TGTGCCAGCAGCTTAATTAGACAGACCACAGATACGCAGTATTTT. The full variable domain, its missing parts supplied by reference TRBV11-2 and TRBJ2-3, is EAGVAQSPRYKIIEKRQSVAFWCNPISGHATLYWYQQILGQGPKLLIQFQNNGVVDDSQLPKDRFSAERLKGVDSTLKIQPAKLEDSAVYLCASSLIRQTTDTQYFGPGTRLTVL.

The CDR3 region is CASSSGWGRGTEAFF. CDR3 DNA: TGTGCCAGCAGTTCAGGTTGGGGCAGAGGTACTGAAGCTTTCTTT. The rearrangement uses TRBV27 and TRBJ1-1, with a possible D match to TRBD1 (5 bases). The germline V gene has CDR1 MNHEY and CDR2 SMNVEV (reference sequence). The CDR3 spans 15 residues. Trimming removed 4 bases from V and 5 bases from J, with 17 bases in between.

Only one count was recorded for this clone. The CDR3 loop is CASSPVTSGGDEQYF. CDR3 coding DNA: TGTGCCAGCTCACCAGTGACTAGCGGGGGGGACGAGCAGTACTTC. The J gene is TRBJ2-7, the V gene TRBV18, with 14 bases aligning to TRBD2. With V trimmed by 2 bases and J by 5 bases, 2 bases remained unmatched. In germline, CDR1 is KGHSH, CDR2 LQKENI. CDR3 size: 15 residues.

This clone was recorded once. V gene TRBV27 combines with J gene TRBJ2-2, with TRBD2 matching 9 bases. V lost 5 bases and J lost 4; bases outside the gene matches: 20. CDR1 and CDR2 from the germline V gene are MNHEY and SMNVEV (reference sequence). The CDR3 consists of 20 residues. The CDR3 bases are TGTGCCAGCAGTCAGACCGCCCCGACACCGGGACTAGCACCCACCGGGGAGCTGTTTTTT. Translated, it gives CASSQTAPTPGLAPTGELFF.

This sequence joins TRBV23-1 and TRBJ1-5, with D maybe TRBD1 (6 bases). TRBV23-1 carries the ORF label, with uncertain function. Trimming left V 6 bases short and J 0 bases short, with 21 bases between. CDR3 length: 18 amino acids. CDR3 in amino acids: CASSQRTSRDTSNQPQHF. The CDR3 DNA sequence: TGCGCCAGCAGCCAGAGGACCTCACGGGACACTAGCAATCAGCCCCAGCATTTT.

The chain is built from TRBV2 and TRBJ1-2; tentatively, D is TRBD1 (6 bases). CDR1 is SNHLY and CDR2 is FYNNEI in the germline V gene. The CDR3 covers 13 residues. V was cut by 7 bases and J by 5 bases, with 14 bases left in between. In DNA, the CDR3 is TGTGCCAGCAAAGCCAGGGGCCCTTATGGCTACACCTTC. Translating it yields CASKARGPYGYTF.

This clone was recorded at least ten times. The chain combines TRBV4-2 with TRBJ2-1; D is possibly TRBD2 (5 bases). Germline CDR1 and CDR2: LGHNA and YNFKEQ. The CDR3 sequence is 14 residues long. The ends were cut back, 1 base at V and 10 bases at J, with 14 bases in the middle. The CDR3 nucleotides read TGTGCCAGCAGCCAAGCCGCTAGCTTGACCGAGCAGTTCTTC. Translation gives CASSQAASLTEQFF.

V is TRBV7-2 and J is TRBJ2-3; TRBD1 aligns across 7 bases. The CDR3 extends over 14 amino acids. The ends lost 5 bases at V and 3 bases at J; junction bases unmatched: 5. Germline lookup yields CDR1 SGHTA and CDR2 FQGNSA. CDR3 region: CASSLDRATDTQYF. In nucleotides, the CDR3 is TGTGCCAGCAGCCTAGACAGGGCTACAGATACGCAGTATTTT.

This chain links TRBV7-6 with TRBJ1-4, with TRBD1 as a possible D gene (5 bases). The germline V gene has CDR1 SGHVS and CDR2 FNYEAQ. The CDR3 spans 15 residues. V gave up 5 bases and J gave up 3 bases, with 13 bases separating them. The CDR3 sequence is CASSRNGQANEKLFF. Here the CDR3 DNA reads TGTGCCAGCAGCCGTAATGGACAAGCTAATGAAAAACTGTTTTTT.

CDR3 bases: TGCAGCGTGCCTACAGGGGGCCTCATGAACACTGAAGCTTTCTTT. Encoded protein: CSVPTGGLMNTEAFF. The chain has TRBV29-1 and TRBJ1-1; 9 bases fit TRBD1. The CDR3 extends over 15 amino acids. Trimming cost V 6 bases and J 0 bases; bases outside gene matches: 8. Germline V CDR1 and CDR2: SQVTM, ANQGSEA.

The CDR3 reads CASSYGPGGYTF. Written as DNA, the CDR3 is TGTGCCAGCAGTTACGGGCCTGGTGGCTACACCTTC. The chain recombines TRBV6-5 with TRBJ1-2; D remains unclear. Germline-derived CDR1 and CDR2 are MNHEY and SVGAGI. The V gene lost 2 bases and the J gene lost 7 bases, with 8 bases spanning the gap. This CDR3 spans 12 amino acids.

This clone was seen more than once but under ten times. This chain uses TRBV9 with TRBJ1-2; TRBD1 matches 11 bases. The V and J ends lost 3 bases and 2 bases, in that order; junction bases with no gene match: 6. The V gene's germline CDR1 is SGDLS and CDR2 YYNGEE. The CDR3 is 16 amino acids. CDR3 protein: CASSDLGTGGNYGYTF. DNA of the CDR3: TGTGCCAGCAGCGATCTCGGGACAGGGGGAAACTATGGCTACACCTTC.

V usage is TRBV3-1 (or the pseudogene TRBV3-2) and J usage is TRBJ1-3; the match to TRBD1 covers 8 bases. Germline V gene sequence: CDR1 LGHDT, CDR2 YNNKEL (reference sequence). V dropped 4 bases and J dropped 2; count of bases not matched to a gene: 4. The CDR3 runs to 15 residues. For the CDR3, the DNA is TGTGCCAGCAGCCCAGGACAGGGCACTGGAAACACCATATATTTT. It codes for CASSPGQGTGNTIYF.

This clone was picked up a small number of times. The chain is built from TRBV5-1 and TRBJ2-1; 14 nucleotides line up with TRBD2. V was clipped by 4 bases and J by 8 bases; unmatched bases: 5. The CDR3 contains 15 residues. Germline V gene lookup returns CDR1 SGHRS and CDR2 YFSETQ. CDR3 sequence reads: CASSVTSGRADEQFF. The DNA for the CDR3 is TGCGCCAGCAGCGTGACTAGCGGGAGGGCCGATGAGCAGTTCTTC.

Details on this clone: The same CDR3 can be traced to other DNA sequences in this sample. V usage is TRBV5-1 and J usage is TRBJ2-2; unclear D gene. Germline V lookup: CDR1 SGHRS, CDR2 YFSETQ. Trimming pared 0 bases from V and 0 bases from J, leaving 9 bases between. This CDR3 region has 16 residues. DNA for the CDR3: TGCGCCAGCAGCTTGGACAGACCCTCGAACACCGGGGAGCTGTTTTTT. This encodes CASSLDRPSNTGELFF.

This clone was observed once. The CDR3 protein is CASSFMWPGRIGQDYEQYF. CDR3 sequence (DNA): TGTGCCAGCAGCTTTATGTGGCCAGGACGGATAGGACAGGACTACGAGCAGTACTTC. This chain joins TRBV12-1 and TRBJ2-7; the D call in the table, TRBD1, was not verified against the DNA. TRBV12-1 is a listed pseudogene. The CDR3 consists of 19 residues.

This clone was seen ten or more times. Other nucleotide sequences in the sample specify the same CDR3. The chain is built from TRBV5-6 and TRBJ2-1; TRBD2 matches 8 bases. This CDR3 is built from 15 residues. V shed 0 bases, J shed 5 bases, and the junction held 4 bases outside the gene matches. Germline CDR1 reads SGHDT; CDR2 reads YYEEEE. CDR3 in amino acids: CASSLGLAGNNEQFF. For the CDR3, the DNA is TGTGCCAGCAGCTTGGGGCTAGCGGGCAACAATGAGCAGTTCTTC.

The rearrangement uses TRBV6-5 and TRBJ2-7; 7 bases agree with TRBD1. After removal of 5 bases from V and 6 bases from J, the junction contained 13 bases not matched to a gene. Germline loops: CDR1 MNHEY, CDR2 SVGAGI. The CDR3 is made up of 15 amino acids. The CDR3 bases are TGTGCCAGCAGTCCCAACGACAGGGCCGCTTCCGAGCAGTACTTC. This gives the protein CASSPNDRAASEQYF.

The rearrangement joins TRBV27 to TRBJ1-1, with a tentative D call TRBD1 (5 bases). V lost 3 bases and J lost 6, with 14 bases in between. Germline CDR1 is MNHEY and CDR2 is SMNVEV (reference sequence). The CDR3 consists of 14 residues. As DNA, the CDR3 is TGTGCCAGCAGTTTGCTCAGACAGTCAGCTGAAGCTTTCTTT. Its translation: CASSLLRQSAEAFF.

The rearrangement joins TRBV9 to TRBJ1-2; possibly TRBD1 for D (5 bases). The length of the CDR3 is 17 residues. Trimming removed 3 bases at V and 4 bases at J, with 22 bases between. In germline, CDR1 is SGDLS, CDR2 YYNGEE. The CDR3, as DNA: TGTGCCAGCAGCGCGGGGGGGTGGCGGGCAGAAAGCTATGGCTACACCTTC. It codes for CASSAGGWRAESYGYTF.

This chain connects TRBV5-1 to TRBJ1-1; no clear D. V lost 0 bases and J lost 6, with 12 bases in between. Germline-derived CDR1 and CDR2 are SGHRS and YFSETQ. The length of the CDR3 is 14 residues. The CDR3 sequence is CASSLGDPVAEAFF. The DNA of the CDR3 is TGCGCCAGCAGCTTGGGAGATCCCGTGGCTGAAGCTTTCTTT.

In DNA form, the CDR3 reads TGTGCCAGCAGTCCCCAGAAGGGGGGGGAAGCTTTCTTT. This sequence encodes CASSPQKGGEAFF. The chain has TRBV6-5 and TRBJ1-1; the D gene is possibly TRBD1 (6 bases). The germline V and J ends were trimmed by 5 bases and 8 bases, with 15 bases remaining between them. The germline gives CDR1 MNHEY, CDR2 SVGAGI. This CDR3 has 13 amino acids.

The V gene is TRBV11-3, the J gene TRBJ2-5; no clear D. Germline values: CDR1 SGHNT, CDR2 YENEEA. CDR3 length: 13 residues. V dropped 1 base and J dropped 5 bases, with 8 bases sitting between them. The CDR3 DNA follows: TGTGCCAGCAGCTTAGGATTTGGCGAGACCCAGTACTTC. It specifies CASSLGFGETQYF. The full variable domain, completed using reference TRBV11-3 and TRBJ2-5, is EAGVVQSPRYKIIEKKQPVAFWCNPISGHNTLYWYLQNLGQGPELLIRYENEEAVDDSQLPKDRFSAERLKGVDSTLKIQPAELGDSAVYLCASSLGFGETQYFGPGTRLLVL.

There are a few counts of this clone. The chain carries TRBV7-9 and TRBJ1-5; D is uncertain. The germline V gene has CDR1 SEHNR and CDR2 FQNEAQ (reference sequence). V was trimmed by 3 bases and J by 1 base, leaving 4 bases between them. CDR3 length equals 13 residues. Here the CDR3 reads CASSFASNQPQHF. The CDR3 DNA is TGTGCCAGCAGCTTTGCGAGCAATCAGCCCCAGCATTTT.

The V gene is TRBV9, the J gene TRBJ1-6, with D uncertain. V lost 0 bases and J lost 4, with 11 bases in between. Germline values: CDR1 SGDLS, CDR2 YYNGEE. CDR3 length: 16 residues. The chain's CDR3 is CASSVDAGTYNSPLHF. As DNA, the CDR3 is TGTGCCAGCAGCGTAGATGCAGGAACGTATAATTCACCCCTCCACTTT.